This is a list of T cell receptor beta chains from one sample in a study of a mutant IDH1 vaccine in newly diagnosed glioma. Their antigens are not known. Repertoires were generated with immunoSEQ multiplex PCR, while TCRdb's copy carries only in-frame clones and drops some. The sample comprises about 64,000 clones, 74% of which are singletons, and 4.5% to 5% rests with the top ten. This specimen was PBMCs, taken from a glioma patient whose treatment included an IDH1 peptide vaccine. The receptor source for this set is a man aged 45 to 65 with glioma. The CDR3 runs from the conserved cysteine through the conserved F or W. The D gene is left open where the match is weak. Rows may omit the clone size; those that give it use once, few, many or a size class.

cdr3_aa: CASSAGTGGTYGYTF; cdr3_nt: TGCGCCAGCAGCGCTGGGACAGGGGGGACGTATGGCTACACCTTC; d_call: TRBD1; j_call: TRBJ1-2; clone_size: .; v_call: TRBV5-1
cdr3_aa: CASSLAAGENSPLHF; cdr3_nt: TGCGCCAGCAGCTTGGCGGCAGGGGAGAATTCACCCCTCCACTTT; d_call: .; j_call: TRBJ1-6; clone_size: .; v_call: TRBV5-1
cdr3_aa: CASSLNSYNQPQHF; cdr3_nt: TGTGCCAGCAGTTTAAACAGCTACAATCAGCCCCAGCATTTT; d_call: .; j_call: TRBJ1-5; clone_size: few; v_call: TRBV27
cdr3_aa: CASSPPGAPNEQFF; cdr3_nt: TGTGCCAGCAGTCCTCCCGGGGCCCCAAATGAGCAGTTCTTC; d_call: .; j_call: TRBJ2-1; clone_size: .; v_call: TRBV6-5
cdr3_aa: CASSLGSGGDEQFF; cdr3_nt: TGTGCCAGCAGCTTGGGGTCAGGTGGGGATGAGCAGTTCTTC; d_call: .; j_call: TRBJ2-1; clone_size: .; v_call: TRBV5-4
cdr3_aa: CASSPARHYGYTF; cdr3_nt: TGTGCCAGCAGCCCCGCAAGGCACTATGGCTACACCTTC; d_call: .; j_call: TRBJ1-2; clone_size: .; v_call: TRBV9
cdr3_aa: CAIRSLEETQYF; cdr3_nt: TGTGCCATCAGGTCCCTAGAAGAGACCCAGTACTTC; d_call: .; j_call: TRBJ2-5; clone_size: .; v_call: TRBV10-3
cdr3_aa: CASSVIGVGEQYF; cdr3_nt: TGTGCCAGCAGCGTAATCGGGGTGGGGGAGCAGTACTTC; d_call: .; j_call: TRBJ2-7; clone_size: .; v_call: TRBV9
cdr3_aa: CASSFQGYEQYF; cdr3_nt: TGCGCCAGCAGCTTTCAGGGCTACGAGCAGTACTTC; d_call: .; j_call: TRBJ2-7; clone_size: few; v_call: TRBV5-1
cdr3_aa: CASSVSGGPITGELFF; cdr3_nt: TGTGCCAGCAGCGTGTCAGGGGGTCCGATCACCGGGGAGCTGTTTTTT; d_call: TRBD1; j_call: TRBJ2-2; clone_size: .; v_call: TRBV9
cdr3_aa: CASSQGAKMNTEAFF; cdr3_nt: TGCGCCAGCAGCCAGGGGGCGAAGATGAACACTGAAGCTTTCTTT; d_call: .; j_call: TRBJ1-1; clone_size: .; v_call: TRBV4-1